This TCR beta chain appears in the sequencing data of a study of T cells in localized non-small cell lung cancer. Study-wide results and limits: Among the top 100 tumor clones, a median about 57 appeared in adjacent lung. There was an association of higher blood T cell density with longer overall survival. There was higher T cell clonality in uninvolved adjacent lung than in tumor, and it was highest there.

As to this clone: Its antigen remains unknown.

Germline loops: CDR1 SQVTM, CDR2 ANQGSEA. This CDR3 comprises 13 residues. V dropped 4 bases and J dropped 3 bases, with 9 bases sitting between them. TCRdb's copy holds only in-frame clones and misses some; the assay was immunoSEQ multiplex PCR. The table lists tens of thousands of clones, around 93% of them singletons. The sequence derives from a female donor at least 60 years old with stage I lung adenocarcinoma. Sample: peripheral blood, taken before any cancer treatment. This chain connects TRBV29-1 to TRBJ1-4; the D gene is possibly TRBD1 (6 bases). DNA of the CDR3: TGCAGCGTTGGGGACACCCCTAATGAAAAACTGTTTTTT. It encodes CSVGDTPNEKLFF.